One sample yielded the 32 T cell receptor beta chains listed below, sequenced in a study of CD8 T cells in ankylosing spondylitis. Their cognate antigens are unknown. One entry per CDR3 protein results from TCRdb running MiXCR on the 5' RACE reads. Here the sample spans roughly 700,000 distinct CDR3 sequences, around a fifth being singletons. Study conclusions and caveats: The study identified a TCR beta motif of several highly homologous variants that appeared characteristic of ankylosing spondylitis blood.

Sequenced sample: blood, either unsorted or a sorted T cell fraction (not recorded which). Receptors originate from a male donor with ankylosing spondylitis.

The V gene is TRBV5-1, the J gene TRBJ2-1, with 9 bases that match TRBD1. CDR1 and CDR2 from the germline V gene are SGHRS and YFSETQ. Trimming took 1 base from V and 4 from J; bases not matched to a gene: 12. The CDR3 extends over 18 amino acids. CDR3 residues: CASSLKTPTGQGYNEQFF. CDR3 sequence (DNA): TGCGCCAGCAGCTTGAAAACCCCGACGGGACAGGGATACAATGAGCAGTTCTTC.

The CDR3 loop reads CATSEREVGFEQFF. In DNA, the CDR3 is TGTGCCACCAGCGAGCGGGAGGTTGGGTTTGAGCAGTTCTTC. This sequence joins TRBV15 and TRBJ2-1; 9 nucleotides align to TRBD2. The length of the CDR3 is 14 residues. The germline CDR1 and CDR2 sequences are LNHNV and YYDKDF (reference sequence). V lost 5 bases to trimming and J lost 9 bases; unmatched junction nucleotides: 8.

This clonotype was seen only a few times. At one of its ends the junction is not consistent with the germline gene, which may arise from a read error. The chain is built from TRBV5-1 and TRBJ2-5; the match to TRBD1 covers 9 bases. CDR3 length equals 14 residues. Germline V lookup: CDR1 SGHRS, CDR2 YFSETQ. As DNA, the CDR3 is TGTGCCAGCTCGCCCGGGACAGGGAGAGAGACCCAGTACTTC. It specifies CASSPGTGRETQYF.

V is TRBV9 and J is TRBJ2-1; 7 nucleotides match TRBD1. From germline, CDR1 is SGDLS and CDR2 YYNGEE. V lost 3 bases and J lost 4; bases outside the gene matches: 7. The CDR3 spans 15 residues. The CDR3 reads CASSARGDSYNEQFF. CDR3 sequence (DNA): TGTGCCAGCAGCGCCCGAGGGGACAGTTACAATGAGCAGTTCTTC.

The rearrangement joins TRBV9 to TRBJ1-1, with TRBD1 matching over 7 bases. Unmatched junction bases numbered 7, after V lost 3 bases and J lost 11 bases. Per the germline V gene, CDR1 is SGDLS and CDR2 is YYNGEE. The CDR3 runs 12 residues. CDR3 amino acids: CASSGTGGVAFF. CDR3 coding DNA: TGTGCCAGCAGCGGGACAGGAGGGGTTGCTTTCTTT.

This clonotype was counted a few times. The chain is built from TRBV6-2 or TRBV6-3 and TRBJ2-1, with 10 bases fitting TRBD2. V shed 6 bases and J 7 bases; nucleotides not matched to a gene: 15. The germline gives CDR1 MNHEY, CDR2 SVGEGT. The CDR3 loop spans 17 amino acids. CDR3 nucleotide sequence: TGTGCCAGCAGGATCGGCACCCTAGCGGGAGTTGGGAATGAGCAGTTCTTC. Residues: CASRIGTLAGVGNEQFF.

Only a few counts were recorded for this clonotype. The chain combines TRBV24-1 with TRBJ2-5; 7 bases are a match to TRBD2. J lost 3 bases, V lost 4 bases, and 10 bases had no gene match. There are 16 residues in the CDR3. Germline-derived CDR1 and CDR2 are KGHDR and SFDVKD. In DNA form, the CDR3 reads TGTGCCACCAGTGAGGGGGACGCTAGCGGTAAAGAGACCCAGTACTTC. It codes for CATSEGDASGKETQYF.

There are a few counts of this clonotype. The rearrangement joins TRBV7-9 to TRBJ1-4; D is unresolved. Trimming removed 3 bases at V and 2 bases at J, with 7 bases between. CDR3 size: 14 residues. The germline V gene encodes CDR1 SEHNR and CDR2 FQNEAQ (reference sequence). CDR3 nucleotides: TGTGCCAGCAGCTTGGATAGCACTAATGAAAAACTGTTTTTT. This codes for CASSLDSTNEKLFF.

V usage is TRBV9 and J usage is TRBJ2-3; 13 positions match TRBD2. CDR3 length: 17 amino acids. From germline, CDR1 is SGDLS and CDR2 YYNGEE. With 4 bases clipped from V and 0 bases from J, the junction kept 5 bases outside the gene matches. DNA for the CDR3: TGTGCCAGCAGCTCGGGGACTAGCGGGACTAGCACAGATACGCAGTATTTT. Its protein is CASSSGTSGTSTDTQYF.

This clonotype was found a few times. This chain joins TRBV7-2 and TRBJ2-3; D ambiguous. The CDR3 spans 15 residues. The V end was cut by 0 bases, the J end by 2 bases, with 9 bases between. Germline CDR1 is SGHTA and CDR2 is FQGNSA. CDR3 protein: CASSLASSHTDTQYF. CDR3 in DNA: TGTGCCAGCAGCTTAGCCAGTTCACACACAGATACGCAGTATTTT.

V usage is TRBV28 and J usage is TRBJ2-7; TRBD1 aligns across 7 bases. Germline V gene data show CDR1 as MDHEN and CDR2 as SYDVKM. The CDR3 loop spans 17 amino acids. V was clipped by 2 bases and J by 3 bases; unmatched bases: 13. Here the CDR3 DNA reads TGTGCCAGCAGTTTAAGTTTATCCTGGGACAGTTACTACGAGCAGTACTTC. Residues: CASSLSLSWDSYYEQYF.

The genes are TRBV11-1 and TRBJ2-1; 10 nucleotides match TRBD2. Germline V lookup: CDR1 SGHAT, CDR2 FQDESV (reference sequence). V lost 5 bases and J lost 4; bases outside the gene matches: 23. CDR3 length: 21 residues. The CDR3 spells CASSPPWGLAGVPGGYNEQFF. CDR3 bases: TGTGCCAGCAGCCCTCCCTGGGGGCTAGCGGGAGTACCGGGCGGTTACAATGAGCAGTTCTTC.

V is TRBV13 and J is TRBJ2-1, with D maybe TRBD1 (5 bases). The CDR3 has 15 amino acids. Trimming pared 0 bases from V and 2 bases from J, leaving 8 bases between. Germline V gene sequence: CDR1 PRHDT, CDR2 FYEKMQ (reference sequence). The CDR3, as DNA: TGTGCCAGCAGCTTAGGGGACAACCCCTACAATGAGCAGTTCTTC. It specifies CASSLGDNPYNEQFF. Supplemented by reference TRBV13 and TRBJ2-1, the full variable domain reads AAGVIQSPRHLIKEKRETATLKCYPIPRHDTVYWYQQGPGQDPQFLISFYEKMQSDKGSIPDRFSAQQFSDYHSELNMSSLELGDSALYFCASSLGDNPYNEQFFGPGTRLTVL.

V and J are TRBV5-1 and TRBJ2-5, with a possible D match to TRBD2 (5 bases). V shed 0 bases and J shed 5 bases, with 11 bases lying between them. The CDR3 is made up of 14 amino acids. Germline V lookup: CDR1 SGHRS, CDR2 YFSETQ. CDR3 loop: CASSLGGLSETQYF. The CDR3 region has the DNA TGCGCCAGCAGCTTGGGCGGGCTCTCGGAGACCCAGTACTTC.

This clonotype has a single count. The rearrangement joins TRBV11-2 to TRBJ1-2, with 10 nucleotides matching TRBD1. CDR1 is SGHAT and CDR2 is FQNNGV in the germline V gene. This CDR3 has 15 residues. V gave up 0 bases and J gave up 6 bases; unmatched junction bases: 4. The CDR3 loop is CASSLDPGTGDGYTF. The CDR3 bases are TGTGCCAGCAGCTTAGACCCCGGGACAGGGGATGGCTACACCTTC. The whole variable domain, filled in from reference TRBV11-2 and TRBJ1-2, reads EAGVAQSPRYKIIEKRQSVAFWCNPISGHATLYWYQQILGQGPKLLIQFQNNGVVDDSQLPKDRFSAERLKGVDSTLKIQPAKLEDSAVYLCASSLDPGTGDGYTFGSGTRLTVV.

In regard to this clonotype: An end of the junction differs from the germline gene, which may be a read error. The chain joins TRBV2 to TRBJ2-2; TRBD2 matches 10 bases. CDR1 and CDR2 from the germline V gene are SNHLY and FYNNEI. The CDR3 sequence is 17 residues long. CDR3 bases: TGTACCAGCAGCCCTATCTCGACTAGCGGGTACACCGGGGAGCTGTTTTTT. Residues: CTSSPISTSGYTGELFF.

This clonotype was seen only a few times. This chain uses TRBV20-1 with TRBJ2-4; D gene unclear. Trimming removed 3 bases from V and 0 bases from J, with 12 bases in between. This CDR3 spans 15 amino acids. Germline assignment: CDR1 DFQATT and CDR2 SNEGSKA (reference sequence). This CDR3 is CSASPSGLAKNIQYF. The CDR3 DNA reads TGCAGTGCTAGCCCGAGTGGGCTAGCCAAAAACATTCAGTACTTC.

This sequence joins TRBV15 and TRBJ2-7; TRBD2 might be the D (5 bases). This CDR3 spans 15 amino acids. In germline, CDR1 is LNHNV, CDR2 YYDKDF (reference sequence). The V gene lost 5 bases and the J gene lost 0 bases, with 14 bases spanning the gap. CDR3 sequence reads: CATSLSVDSSYEQYF. The CDR3 bases are TGTGCCACCAGCCTATCCGTGGACTCCTCCTACGAGCAGTACTTC.

This clonotype occurred a few times. This chain links TRBV11-2 with TRBJ1-5; D gene uncertain. The V gene's germline CDR1 is SGHAT and CDR2 FQNNGV. The CDR3 is 20 amino acids. V gave up 2 bases and J gave up 2 bases, with 25 bases separating them. The CDR3: CASSLIHRATVGMGNQPQHF. CDR3 nucleotides: TGTGCCAGCAGCTTAATTCATAGGGCAACCGTGGGGATGGGCAATCAGCCCCAGCATTTT.

This chain joins TRBV7-8 and TRBJ2-3; tentatively, D is TRBD1 (6 bases). This CDR3 region has 16 residues. Germline CDR1 is SGHVS and CDR2 is FQNEAQ. Trimming left V 5 bases short and J 0 bases short, with 15 bases between. The CDR3 region is CASSPGQSPSTDTQYF. In DNA, the CDR3 is TGTGCCAGCAGCCCCGGACAGAGTCCTAGCACAGATACGCAGTATTTT.

The chain joins TRBV12-3 or TRBV12-4 to TRBJ2-1; 8 bases are a match to TRBD1. The CDR3 is 16 residues long. Unmatched junction bases numbered 13, after V lost 6 bases and J lost 6 bases. DNA for the CDR3: TGTGCCAGCAGAAGCCAGGGACAGGTTCGTGGCAATGAGCAGTTCTTC. This gives the protein CASRSQGQVRGNEQFF.

The chain is built from TRBV9 and TRBJ1-5; TRBD1 agrees at 7 bases. The germline gives CDR1 SGDLS, CDR2 YYNGEE. J was trimmed by 0 bases and V by 9 bases; bases with no gene match: 12. The CDR3 extends over 16 amino acids. CDR3 coding DNA: TGTGCCACCCACCAGACAGGGACCCCTAGCAATCAGCCCCAGCATTTT. This encodes CATHQTGTPSNQPQHF.

This clonotype was counted at least ten times. The chain joins TRBV5-1 to TRBJ2-5; possibly TRBD1 for D (6 bases). This CDR3 has 15 residues. Germline V gene lookup returns CDR1 SGHRS and CDR2 YFSETQ. The V and J ends lost 4 bases and 1 base respectively, with 14 bases between them. The CDR3 loop is CASSIRLDSQETQYF. The CDR3 coding sequence is TGCGCCAGCAGCATAAGATTGGACAGCCAAGAGACCCAGTACTTC.

This clonotype has more than one count but fewer than ten. The chain carries TRBV7-6 and TRBJ2-1; D perhaps matches TRBD2 (6 bases). CDR1 is SGHVS and CDR2 is FNYEAQ in the germline V gene. CDR3 size: 11 residues. V lost 11 bases and J lost 9, with 14 bases in between. This chain's CDR3 is CAARSGAEQFF. The CDR3 bases are TGTGCCGCCCGGTCGGGAGCTGAGCAGTTCTTC.

The genes are TRBV7-9 and TRBJ2-1, with 7 bases fitting TRBD2. Germline V gene sequence: CDR1 SEHNR, CDR2 FQNEAQ (reference sequence). The CDR3 runs to 15 residues. The J segment lost 12 bases and the V segment lost 1 base, leaving 12 bases of the junction unmatched. The CDR3 protein is CASSLDGRPYNVQFF. CDR3 coding DNA: TGTGCCAGCAGCTTAGACGGGAGGCCCTACAACGTGCAGTTCTTC.

The J gene is TRBJ2-1, the V gene TRBV5-1, with TRBD2 identical over 8 bases. Per germline, CDR1 SGHRS and CDR2 YFSETQ. V dropped 6 bases and J dropped 4; count of bases not matched to a gene: 6. The CDR3 extends over 14 amino acids. The CDR3 DNA sequence: TGCGCCAGCACCACGGGGGGGTCGTACAATGAGCAGTTCTTC. It encodes CASTTGGSYNEQFF.

This clonotype came up many times. This chain connects TRBV7-9 to TRBJ2-1; no clear D. Germline-derived CDR1 and CDR2 are SEHNR and FQNEAQ (reference sequence). The V end was cut by 7 bases, the J end by 8 bases, with 9 bases between. The CDR3 has 11 amino acids. CDR3 bases: TGTGCCAGCACCCCATGGCATGAGCAGTTCTTC. It is translated as CASTPWHEQFF.

This clonotype was seen a few times. The chain couples TRBV6-1 to TRBJ2-2; D not certain. V lost 11 bases and J 0 bases, leaving 10 bases between the germline ends. Germline-derived CDR1 and CDR2 are MNHNS and SASEGT. There are 13 residues in the CDR3. For the CDR3, the DNA is TGTGCCGCGACCTCACCGAACACCGGGGAGCTGTTTTTT. Translating it yields CAATSPNTGELFF.

The V and J genes are TRBV12-3 or TRBV12-4 and TRBJ1-1, with unresolved D. Trimming shortened V by 3 bases and J by 1 base, and 9 bases separated the two germline ends. The CDR3 runs to 14 residues. The CDR3 coding sequence is TGTGCCAGCAGTTTGTTTGGCAGGAACACTGAAGCTTTCTTT. Amino acids: CASSLFGRNTEAFF.

V is TRBV3-1 and J is TRBJ2-1; D assignment may be TRBD1 or TRBD2 (5 bases each). The V end lost 5 bases, the J end lost 6 bases, and 17 bases lay between the germline ends. Germline V CDR1 and CDR2: LGHDT, YNNKEL (reference sequence). This CDR3 contains 15 residues. The DNA for the CDR3 is TGTGCCAGCAGCGACCCCGGGCGTGGGGGCAATGAGCAGTTCTTC. As protein: CASSDPGRGGNEQFF.

The chain employs TRBV29-1 and TRBJ2-2, with TRBD1 matching over 8 bases. The CDR3 extends over 14 amino acids. Unmatched junction bases numbered 5, after V lost 4 bases and J lost 4 bases. From germline, CDR1 is SQVTM and CDR2 ANQGSEA. The DNA of the CDR3 is TGCAGCGTTGTTGCAGGGGGCGGCACCGGGGAGCTGTTTTTT. Translated: CSVVAGGGTGELFF.

This clonotype has more than one count but fewer than ten. The V and J genes are TRBV9 and TRBJ2-5; 9 bases match TRBD2. V lost 4 bases to trimming and J lost 0 bases; unmatched junction nucleotides: 10. The germline V gene has CDR1 SGDLS and CDR2 YYNGEE. The CDR3 has 17 residues. The CDR3, as DNA: TGTGCCAGCAGCCGCGGCGAGACTAGCGGCCACCAAGAGACCCAGTACTTC. It codes for CASSRGETSGHQETQYF.